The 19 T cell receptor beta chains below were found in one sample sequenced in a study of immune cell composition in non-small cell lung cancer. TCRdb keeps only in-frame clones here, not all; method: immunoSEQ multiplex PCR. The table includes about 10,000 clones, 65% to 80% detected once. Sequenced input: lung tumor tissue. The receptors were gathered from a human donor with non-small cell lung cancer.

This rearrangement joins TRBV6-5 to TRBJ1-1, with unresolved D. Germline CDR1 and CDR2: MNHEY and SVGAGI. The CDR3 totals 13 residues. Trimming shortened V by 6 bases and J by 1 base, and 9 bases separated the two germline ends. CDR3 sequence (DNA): TGTGCCAGCAGACTAGTCCGGAACACTGAAGCTTTCTTT. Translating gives CASRLVRNTEAFF.

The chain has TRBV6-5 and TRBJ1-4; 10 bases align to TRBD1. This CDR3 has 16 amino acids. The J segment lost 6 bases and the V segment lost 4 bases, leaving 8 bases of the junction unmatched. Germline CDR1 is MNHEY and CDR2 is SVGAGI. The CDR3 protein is CASSSGQGYTDEKLFF. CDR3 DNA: TGTGCCAGCAGTTCGGGACAGGGGTACACAGATGAAAAACTGTTTTTT.

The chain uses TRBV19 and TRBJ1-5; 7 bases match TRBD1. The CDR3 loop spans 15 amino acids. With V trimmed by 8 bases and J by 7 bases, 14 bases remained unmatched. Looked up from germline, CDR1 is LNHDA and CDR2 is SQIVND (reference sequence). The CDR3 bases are TGTGCCAGTCAAGACAGGGAGGGTTTTTGGCAGCCCCAGCATTTT. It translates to CASQDREGFWQPQHF.

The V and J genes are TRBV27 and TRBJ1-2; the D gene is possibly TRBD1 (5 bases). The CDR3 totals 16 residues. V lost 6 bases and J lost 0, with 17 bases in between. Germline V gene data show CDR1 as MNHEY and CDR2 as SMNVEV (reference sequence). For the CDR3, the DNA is TGTGCCAGCAGGCCCAACGGGCAGGGAGCTAACTATGGCTACACCTTC. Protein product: CASRPNGQGANYGYTF.

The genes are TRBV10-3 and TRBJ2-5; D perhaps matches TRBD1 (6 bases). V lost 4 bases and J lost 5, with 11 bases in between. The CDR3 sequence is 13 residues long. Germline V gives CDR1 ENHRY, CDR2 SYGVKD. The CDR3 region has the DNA TGTGCCATCAGTGGCAGGGGAACGGAGACCCAGTACTTC. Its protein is CAISGRGTETQYF.

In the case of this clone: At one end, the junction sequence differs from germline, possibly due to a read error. CDR3 coding DNA: TGTGCCAGCGGTTTACCCCTGGTGGGGTACAATGAGCAGTTCTTC. It translates to CASGLPLVGYNEQFF. The J gene is TRBJ2-1, the V gene TRBV27, with no clear D. In germline, CDR1 is MNHEY, CDR2 SMNVEV (reference sequence). This CDR3 has 15 residues.

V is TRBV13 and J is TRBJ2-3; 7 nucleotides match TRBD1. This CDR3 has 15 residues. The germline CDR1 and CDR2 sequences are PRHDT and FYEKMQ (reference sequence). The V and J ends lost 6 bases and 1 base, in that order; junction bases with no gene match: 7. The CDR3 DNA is TGTGCCAGCAGGCCCTCCGGACAGGGCACAGATACGCAGTATTTT. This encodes CASRPSGQGTDTQYF.

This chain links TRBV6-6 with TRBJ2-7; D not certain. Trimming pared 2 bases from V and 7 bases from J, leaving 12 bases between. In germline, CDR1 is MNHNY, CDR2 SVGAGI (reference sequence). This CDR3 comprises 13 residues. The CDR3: CASSYGVLREQYF. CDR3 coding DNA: TGTGCCAGCAGTTACGGGGTTCTCCGGGAGCAGTACTTC.

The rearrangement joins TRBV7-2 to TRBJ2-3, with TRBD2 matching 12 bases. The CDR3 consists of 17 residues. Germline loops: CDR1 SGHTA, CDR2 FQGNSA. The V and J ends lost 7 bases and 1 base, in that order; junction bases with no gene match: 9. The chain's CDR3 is CASTLWTSGDRTDTQYF. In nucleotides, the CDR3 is TGTGCCAGCACGCTATGGACTAGCGGGGACCGCACAGATACGCAGTATTTT.

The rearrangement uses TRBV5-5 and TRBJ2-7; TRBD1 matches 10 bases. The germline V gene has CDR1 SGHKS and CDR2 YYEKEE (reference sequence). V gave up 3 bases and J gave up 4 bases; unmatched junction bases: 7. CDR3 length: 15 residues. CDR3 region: CASSSGDRGLYEQYF. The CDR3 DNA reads TGTGCCAGCAGCTCGGGGGACAGGGGACTGTACGAGCAGTACTTC. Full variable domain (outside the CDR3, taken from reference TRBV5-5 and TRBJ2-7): DAGVTQSPTHLIKTRGQQVTLRCSPISGHKSVSWYQQVLGQGPQFIFQYYEKEERGRGNFPDRFSARQFPNYSSELNVNALLLGDSALYLCASSSGDRGLYEQYFGPGTRLTVT.

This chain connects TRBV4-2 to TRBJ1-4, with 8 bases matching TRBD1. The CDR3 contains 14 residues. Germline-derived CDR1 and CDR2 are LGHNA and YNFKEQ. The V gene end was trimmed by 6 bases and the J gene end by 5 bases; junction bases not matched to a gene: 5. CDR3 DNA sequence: TGTGCCAGCAGAGGCGGGACAGGAAATGAAAAACTGTTTTTT. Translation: CASRGGTGNEKLFF.

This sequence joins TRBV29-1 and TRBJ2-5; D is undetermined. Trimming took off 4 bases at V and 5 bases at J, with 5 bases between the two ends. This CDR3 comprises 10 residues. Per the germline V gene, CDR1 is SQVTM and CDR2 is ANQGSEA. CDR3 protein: CSVAQETQYF. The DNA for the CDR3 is TGCAGCGTTGCACAGGAGACCCAGTACTTC.

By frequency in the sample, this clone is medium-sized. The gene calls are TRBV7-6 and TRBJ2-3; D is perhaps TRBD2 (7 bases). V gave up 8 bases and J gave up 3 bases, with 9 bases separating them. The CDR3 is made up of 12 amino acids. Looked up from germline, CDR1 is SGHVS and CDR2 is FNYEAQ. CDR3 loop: CASGRGTDTQYF. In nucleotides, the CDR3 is TGTGCCAGCGGGAGGGGGACAGATACGCAGTATTTT. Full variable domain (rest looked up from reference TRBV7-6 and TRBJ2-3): GAGVSQSPRYKVTKRGQDVALRCDPISGHVSLYWYRQALGQGPEFLTYFNYEAQQDKSGLPNDRFSAERPEGSISTLTIQRTEQRDSAMYRCASGRGTDTQYFGPGTRLTVL.

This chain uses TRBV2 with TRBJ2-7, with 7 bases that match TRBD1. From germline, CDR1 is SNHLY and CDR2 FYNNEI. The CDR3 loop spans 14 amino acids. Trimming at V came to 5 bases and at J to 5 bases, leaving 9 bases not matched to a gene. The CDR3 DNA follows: TGTGCCAGCAGTCCACCAGGACAGGTCAACGAGCAGTACTTC. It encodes CASSPPGQVNEQYF. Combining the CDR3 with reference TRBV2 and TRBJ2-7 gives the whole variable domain EPEVTQTPSHQVTQMGQEVILRCVPISNHLYFYWYRQILGQKVEFLVSFYNNEISEKSEIFDDQFSVERPDGSNFTLKIRSTKLEDSAMYFCASSPPGQVNEQYFGPGTRLTVT.

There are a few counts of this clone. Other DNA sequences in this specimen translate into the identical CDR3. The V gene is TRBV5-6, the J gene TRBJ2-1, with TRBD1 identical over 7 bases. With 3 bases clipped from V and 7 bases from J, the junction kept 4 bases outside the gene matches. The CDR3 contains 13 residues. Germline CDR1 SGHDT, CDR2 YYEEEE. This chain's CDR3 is CASSWGTVNEQFF. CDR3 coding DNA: TGTGCCAGCAGCTGGGGGACAGTTAATGAGCAGTTCTTC.

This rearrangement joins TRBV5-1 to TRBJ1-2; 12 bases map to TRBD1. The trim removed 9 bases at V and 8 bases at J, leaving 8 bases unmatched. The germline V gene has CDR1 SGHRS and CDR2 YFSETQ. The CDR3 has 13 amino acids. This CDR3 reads CATRDRGLEGYTF. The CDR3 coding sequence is TGCGCCACCCGGGACAGGGGGCTCGAAGGCTACACCTTC.

DNA for the CDR3: TGTGCCAGCAGCTCGCCGGGACTAGCGGGGGGGAGCAAAGAGACCCAGTACTTC. Encoded protein: CASSSPGLAGGSKETQYF. The rearrangement joins TRBV7-9 to TRBJ2-5, with 16 nucleotides matching TRBD2. There are 18 residues in the CDR3. The junction had 8 bases not matched to a gene; V was cut back by 4 bases and J by 3 bases. The germline CDR1 and CDR2 sequences are SEHNR and FQNEAQ (reference sequence).

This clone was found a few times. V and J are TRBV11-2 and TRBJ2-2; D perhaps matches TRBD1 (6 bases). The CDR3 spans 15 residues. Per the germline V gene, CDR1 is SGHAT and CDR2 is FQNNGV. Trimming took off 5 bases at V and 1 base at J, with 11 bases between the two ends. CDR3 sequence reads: CASSIQGVNTGELFF. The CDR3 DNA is TGTGCCAGCAGCATACAGGGAGTGAACACCGGGGAGCTGTTTTTT. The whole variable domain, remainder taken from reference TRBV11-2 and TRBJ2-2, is EAGVAQSPRYKIIEKRQSVAFWCNPISGHATLYWYQQILGQGPKLLIQFQNNGVVDDSQLPKDRFSAERLKGVDSTLKIQPAKLEDSAVYLCASSIQGVNTGELFFGEGSRLTVL.

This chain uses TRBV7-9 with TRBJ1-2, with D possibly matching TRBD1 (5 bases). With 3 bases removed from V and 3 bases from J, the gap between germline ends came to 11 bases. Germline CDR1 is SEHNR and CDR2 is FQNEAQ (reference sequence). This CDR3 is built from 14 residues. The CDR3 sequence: CASSLRRDDYGYTF. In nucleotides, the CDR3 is TGTGCCAGCAGCTTGAGGCGGGACGACTATGGCTACACCTTC.